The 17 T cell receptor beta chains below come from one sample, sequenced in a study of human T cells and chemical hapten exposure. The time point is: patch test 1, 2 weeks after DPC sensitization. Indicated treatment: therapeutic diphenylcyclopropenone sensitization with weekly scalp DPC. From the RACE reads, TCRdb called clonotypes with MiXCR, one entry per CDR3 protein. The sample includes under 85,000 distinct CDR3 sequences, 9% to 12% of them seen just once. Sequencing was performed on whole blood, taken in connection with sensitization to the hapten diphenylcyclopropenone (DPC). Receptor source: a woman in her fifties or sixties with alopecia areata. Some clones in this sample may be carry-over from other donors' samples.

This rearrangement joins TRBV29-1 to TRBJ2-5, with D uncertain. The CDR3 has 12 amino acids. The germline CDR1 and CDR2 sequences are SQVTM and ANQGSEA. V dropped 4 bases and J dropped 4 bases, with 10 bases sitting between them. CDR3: CSVVLGRETQYF. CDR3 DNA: TGCAGCGTTGTTCTAGGGCGAGAGACCCAGTACTTC.

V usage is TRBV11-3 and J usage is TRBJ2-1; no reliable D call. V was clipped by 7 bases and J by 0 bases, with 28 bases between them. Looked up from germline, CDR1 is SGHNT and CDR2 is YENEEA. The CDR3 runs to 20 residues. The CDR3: CASTSPPGRVRSRSYNEQFF. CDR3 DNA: TGTGCCAGCACCTCCCCCCCCGGGCGAGTAAGGAGCCGCTCCTACAATGAGCAGTTCTTC.

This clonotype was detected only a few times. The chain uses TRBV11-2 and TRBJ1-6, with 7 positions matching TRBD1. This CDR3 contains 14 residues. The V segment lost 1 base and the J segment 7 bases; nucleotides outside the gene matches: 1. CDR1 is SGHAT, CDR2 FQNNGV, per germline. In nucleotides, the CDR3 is TGTGCCAGCAGCTTAGCAGGGGGAAATTCACCCCTCCACTTT. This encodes CASSLAGGNSPLHF. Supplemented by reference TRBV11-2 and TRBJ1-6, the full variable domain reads EAGVAQSPRYKIIEKRQSVAFWCNPISGHATLYWYQQILGQGPKLLIQFQNNGVVDDSQLPKDRFSAERLKGVDSTLKIQPAKLEDSAVYLCASSLAGGNSPLHFGNGTRLTVT.

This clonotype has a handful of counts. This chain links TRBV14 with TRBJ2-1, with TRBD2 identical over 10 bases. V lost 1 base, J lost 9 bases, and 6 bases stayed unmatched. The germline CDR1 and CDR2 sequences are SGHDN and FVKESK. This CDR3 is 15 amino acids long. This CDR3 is CASSQGLAGVSEQFF. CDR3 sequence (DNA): TGTGCCAGCAGCCAAGGGCTAGCGGGAGTCAGTGAGCAGTTCTTC.

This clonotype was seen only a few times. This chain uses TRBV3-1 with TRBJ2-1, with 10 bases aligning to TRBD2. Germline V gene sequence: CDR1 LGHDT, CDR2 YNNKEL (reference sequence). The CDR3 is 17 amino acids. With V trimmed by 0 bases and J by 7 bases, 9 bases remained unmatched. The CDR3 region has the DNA TGTGCCAGCAGCCAAGAACTAGCGGGACCCTTAGCTAATGAGCAGTTCTTC. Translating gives CASSQELAGPLANEQFF.

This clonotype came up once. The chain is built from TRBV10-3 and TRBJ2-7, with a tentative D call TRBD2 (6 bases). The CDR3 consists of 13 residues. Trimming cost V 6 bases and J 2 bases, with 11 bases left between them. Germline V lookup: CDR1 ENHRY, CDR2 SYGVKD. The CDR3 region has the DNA TGTGCCATCAGAGGAGGGGACCCCTACGAGCAGTACTTC. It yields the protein CAIRGGDPYEQYF.

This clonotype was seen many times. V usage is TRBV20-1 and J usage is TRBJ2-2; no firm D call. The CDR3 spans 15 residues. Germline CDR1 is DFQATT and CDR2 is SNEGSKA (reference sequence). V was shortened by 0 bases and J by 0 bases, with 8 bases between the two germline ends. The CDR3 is CSARERAPNTGELFF. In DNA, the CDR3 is TGCAGTGCTAGAGAACGGGCTCCGAACACCGGGGAGCTGTTTTTT.

The CDR3 nucleotides are TGTGCCAGCAGTTACTCGAGTGAGGGGGAGCAGTACTTC. Translated, it gives CASSYSSEGEQYF. The chain employs TRBV6-6 and TRBJ2-7; D may be TRBD1 or TRBD2 (5 bases each). The CDR3 totals 13 residues. The germline CDR1 and CDR2 sequences are MNHNY and SVGAGI (reference sequence). Deletions cut 0 bases from V and 7 bases from J, with 10 bases between.

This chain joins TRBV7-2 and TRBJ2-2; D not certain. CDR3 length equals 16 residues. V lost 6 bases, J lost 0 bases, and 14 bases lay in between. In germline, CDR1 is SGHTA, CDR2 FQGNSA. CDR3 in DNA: TGTGCCAGCAGATCCTCCAGAAATTCGAACACCGGGGAGCTGTTTTTT. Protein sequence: CASRSSRNSNTGELFF.

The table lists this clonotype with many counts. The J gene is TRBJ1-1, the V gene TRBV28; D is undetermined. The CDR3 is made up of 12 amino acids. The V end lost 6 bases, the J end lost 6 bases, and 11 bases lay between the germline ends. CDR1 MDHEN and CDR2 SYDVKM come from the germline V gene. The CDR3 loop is CASSLMRAEAFF. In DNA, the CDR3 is TGTGCCAGCAGCCTTATGAGGGCTGAAGCTTTCTTT.

The CDR3 DNA is TGTGCCAGCAGTGTTCCAGGACTAGCGGGCCAAGAGACCCAGTACTTC. Translation gives CASSVPGLAGQETQYF. The rearrangement links TRBV28 to TRBJ2-5; 11 positions agree with TRBD2. The CDR3 spans 16 residues. V dropped 5 bases and J dropped 1; count of bases not matched to a gene: 6. CDR1 and CDR2 (germline): MDHEN, SYDVKM.

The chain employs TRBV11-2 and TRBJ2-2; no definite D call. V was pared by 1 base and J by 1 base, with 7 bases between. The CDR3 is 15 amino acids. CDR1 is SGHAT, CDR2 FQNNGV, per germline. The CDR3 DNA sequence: TGTGCCAGCAGCTTAGCGTCAGGGAACACCGGGGAGCTGTTTTTT. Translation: CASSLASGNTGELFF.

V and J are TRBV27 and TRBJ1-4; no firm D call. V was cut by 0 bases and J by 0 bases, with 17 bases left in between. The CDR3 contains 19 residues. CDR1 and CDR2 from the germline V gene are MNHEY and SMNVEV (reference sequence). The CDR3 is CASSLSPPTTLPTNEKLFF. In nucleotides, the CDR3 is TGTGCCAGCAGTTTATCCCCCCCCACGACGCTACCAACTAATGAAAAACTGTTTTTT.

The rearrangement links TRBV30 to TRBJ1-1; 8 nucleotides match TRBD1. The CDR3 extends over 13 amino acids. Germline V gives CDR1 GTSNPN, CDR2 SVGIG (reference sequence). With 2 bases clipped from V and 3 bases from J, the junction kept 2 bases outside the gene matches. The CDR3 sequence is CAWSPTGDTEAFF. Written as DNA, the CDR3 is TGTGCCTGGAGTCCGACAGGGGACACTGAAGCTTTCTTT. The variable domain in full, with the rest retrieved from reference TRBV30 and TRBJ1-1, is SQTIHQWPATLVQPVGSPLSLECTVEGTSNPNLYWYRQAAGRGLQLLFYSVGIGQISSEVPQNLSASRPQDRQFILSSKKLLLSDSGFYLCAWSPTGDTEAFFGQGTRLTVV.

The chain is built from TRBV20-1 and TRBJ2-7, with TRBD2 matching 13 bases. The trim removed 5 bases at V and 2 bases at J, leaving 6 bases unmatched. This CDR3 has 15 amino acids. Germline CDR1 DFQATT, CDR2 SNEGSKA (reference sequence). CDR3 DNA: TGCAGTGCTGGACCCGGGACTAGCGGGGCCTACGAGCAGTACTTC. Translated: CSAGPGTSGAYEQYF.

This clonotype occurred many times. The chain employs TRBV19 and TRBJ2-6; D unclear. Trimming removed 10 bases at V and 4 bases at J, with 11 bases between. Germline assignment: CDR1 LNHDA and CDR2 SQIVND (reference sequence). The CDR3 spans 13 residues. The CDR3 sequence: CATTLSGANVLTF. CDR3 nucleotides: TGTGCCACTACCCTCTCGGGGGCCAACGTCCTGACTTTC.

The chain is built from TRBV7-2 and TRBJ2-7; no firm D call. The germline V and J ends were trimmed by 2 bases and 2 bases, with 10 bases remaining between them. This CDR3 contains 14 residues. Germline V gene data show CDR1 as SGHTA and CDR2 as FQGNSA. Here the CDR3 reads CASSLYAGPYEQYF. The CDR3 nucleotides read TGTGCCAGCAGCTTATATGCCGGACCCTACGAGCAGTACTTC.